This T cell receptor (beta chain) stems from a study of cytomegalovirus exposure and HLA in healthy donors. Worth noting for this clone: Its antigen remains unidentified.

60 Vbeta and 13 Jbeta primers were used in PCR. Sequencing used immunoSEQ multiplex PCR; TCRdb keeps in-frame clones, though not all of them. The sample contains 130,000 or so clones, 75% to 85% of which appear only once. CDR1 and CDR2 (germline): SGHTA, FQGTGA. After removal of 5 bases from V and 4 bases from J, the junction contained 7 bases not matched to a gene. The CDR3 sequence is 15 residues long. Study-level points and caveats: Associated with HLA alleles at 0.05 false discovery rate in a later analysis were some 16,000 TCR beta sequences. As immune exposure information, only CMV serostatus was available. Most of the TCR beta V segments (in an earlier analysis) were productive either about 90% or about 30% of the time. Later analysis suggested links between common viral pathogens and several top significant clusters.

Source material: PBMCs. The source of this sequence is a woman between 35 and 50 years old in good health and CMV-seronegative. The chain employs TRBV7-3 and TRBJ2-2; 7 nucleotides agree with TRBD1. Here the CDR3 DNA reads TGTGCCAGCAGCCACCGACAGGGCGGCACCGGGGAGCTGTTTTTT. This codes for CASSHRQGGTGELFF.